A selection of T cell receptor beta chains follows, all from one sample in a study of glioma-infiltrating T cells after dendritic cell vaccination. Measured with immunoSEQ multiplex PCR; TCRdb has only the in-frame clones, and not every one. Of about 87,000 clones listed, roughly 87% are singletons. Specimen: blood, collected after dendritic cell vaccination. The receptors were gathered from a human donor with glioblastoma. Each CDR3 is given without its conserved first and last residue. A D gene is named only where the DNA matches it firmly.

v_gene	d_gene	j_gene	CDR3aa
TRBV20-1	.	TRBJ2-7	SARDGYEQY
TRBV11-3	.	TRBJ2-3	ASSLGGTDTQY
TRBV7-2	.	TRBJ1-4	ASSSGEGFNQKLF
TRBV5-6	.	TRBJ2-3	ASSWARQVITDTQY
TRBV25-1	TRBD1	TRBJ1-2	ASSDGDRAGYT
TRBV7-9	TRBD2	TRBJ2-5	ASSRTGTSGEKTQY
TRBV2	.	TRBJ2-7	ASTQPGDYEQY
TRBV7-9	TRBD2	TRBJ2-3	ASSLASGGYTDTQY
TRBV30	TRBD1	TRBJ1-2	AWLPGQGVIRNYGYT
TRBV10-2	.	TRBJ2-3	ASRDRTADTQY
TRBV28	.	TRBJ1-2	ASSSGGTAGAGGYT